This T cell receptor beta chain was sequenced in a study of cytotoxic CD8 clonotypes in ibrutinib-treated CLL. TCRdb keeps only in-frame clones here, not all; method: immunoSEQ multiplex PCR. The table shows about 13,000 clones, with under 75% occurring only once. Germline V gene sequence: CDR1 GTSNPN, CDR2 SVGIG (reference sequence). The CDR3 is 18 amino acids. The V gene lost 1 base and the J gene lost 1 base, with 22 bases spanning the gap. This receptor was obtained from a human donor with chronic lymphocytic leukemia. V is TRBV30 and J is TRBJ1-2; D may be TRBD1 (6 bases). The starting material was PBMCs, obtained before ibrutinib treatment. The CDR3, as DNA: TGTGCCTGGAGTGCCCGGACAGCCACCCATTTATATAACTATGGCTACACCTTC. Translating gives CAWSARTATHLYNYGYTF.